This T cell receptor (beta chain) was recovered during a study of early T cells in non-severe SARS-CoV-2 infection. Attachment of unique molecular identifiers to individual cDNA molecules was performed. TCRdb redid the calling of the 5' RACE reads with MiXCR, one entry per CDR3 protein. The data contain 50,000 to 60,000 distinct CDR3 sequences, 5% to 7.5% of them seen just once; the ten biggest clones take up 5.5% to 6%. Study-wide results and caveats: Matching results from VDJdb favored anti-spike CD8 responses, leaving private and CD4 specificities undetected.

Only a few counts were recorded for this clonotype. As yet, its antigen is unknown. This receptor was taken from an adult who was a healthcare worker with PCR-confirmed SARS-CoV-2 infection or an uninfected control (not recorded which). Sequenced material: whole blood, taken at baseline.

The CDR3 sequence: CASIQKYGGTEAFF. In DNA, the CDR3 is TGTGCCAGCATCCAAAAGTATGGGGGCACTGAAGCTTTCTTT. The chain links TRBV2 to TRBJ1-1; a possible D gene is TRBD1 (5 bases). The CDR3 loop spans 14 amino acids. Germline values: CDR1 SNHLY, CDR2 FYNNEI. The V end lost 7 bases, the J end lost 4 bases, and 16 bases lay between the germline ends. Full variable domain (missing parts from reference TRBV2 and TRBJ1-1): EPEVTQTPSHQVTQMGQEVILRCVPISNHLYFYWYRQILGQKVEFLVSFYNNEISEKSEIFDDQFSVERPDGSNFTLKIRSTKLEDSAMYFCASIQKYGGTEAFFGQGTRLTVV.